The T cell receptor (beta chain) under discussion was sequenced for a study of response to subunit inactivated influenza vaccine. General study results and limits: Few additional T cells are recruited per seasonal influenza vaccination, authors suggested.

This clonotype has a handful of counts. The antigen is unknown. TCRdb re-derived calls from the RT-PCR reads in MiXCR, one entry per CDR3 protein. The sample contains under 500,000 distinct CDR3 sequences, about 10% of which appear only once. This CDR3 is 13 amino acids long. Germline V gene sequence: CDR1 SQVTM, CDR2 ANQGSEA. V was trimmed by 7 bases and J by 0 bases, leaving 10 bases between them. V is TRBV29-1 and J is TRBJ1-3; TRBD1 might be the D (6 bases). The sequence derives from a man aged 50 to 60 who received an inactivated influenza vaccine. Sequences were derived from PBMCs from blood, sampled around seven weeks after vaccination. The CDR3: CSGRGVSGNTIYF. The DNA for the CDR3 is TGCAGCGGAAGGGGGGTCTCTGGAAACACCATATATTTT.